The clone carrying this T cell receptor beta chain was detected once. Repertoires were generated with immunoSEQ multiplex PCR, while TCRdb's copy carries only in-frame clones and drops some. The sample includes around 220,000 clones, 87% of them seen just once. After removal of 3 bases from V and 0 bases from J, the junction contained 4 bases not matched to a gene. CDR3 length equals 15 residues. From germline, CDR1 is SGHNT and CDR2 YYREEE (reference sequence). The source of the sample is a study of blood T cell repertoires in COVID-19. Turning to the study itself: In each case, the material was cDNA or gDNA derived from T cells, B-cell-depleted T cells, or PBMCs.

Sequencing was carried out using PBMCs or T cells enriched from blood (not recorded which). The chain is built from TRBV5-4 and TRBJ2-3; 7 bases align to TRBD2. The sequence derives from a woman in her 30s with acute COVID-19. The CDR3 region is CASSYTSASTDTQYF. For the CDR3, the DNA is TGTGCCAGCAGCTACACTAGCGCGAGCACAGATACGCAGTATTTT.